This TCR beta chain was sequenced during a study of blood T cell repertoires in COVID-19. The CDR3 covers 16 residues. The germline V gene encodes CDR1 PRHDT and CDR2 FYEKMQ (reference sequence). The V and J ends lost 5 bases and 3 bases respectively, with 19 bases between them. TCRdb keeps only in-frame clones here, not all; method: immunoSEQ multiplex PCR. The data hold fewer than 300,000 clones, with around 82% observed a single time. Sequenced sample: peripheral blood. This TCR came from a human donor in a cohort sampled during active COVID-19. The V call is TRBV13, the J call TRBJ1-2, with no clear D. Written as DNA, the CDR3 is TGTGCCAGCAGCAAAAGATATGGGTCCGAGGACTATGGCTACACCTTC. Its protein product is CASSKRYGSEDYGYTF.